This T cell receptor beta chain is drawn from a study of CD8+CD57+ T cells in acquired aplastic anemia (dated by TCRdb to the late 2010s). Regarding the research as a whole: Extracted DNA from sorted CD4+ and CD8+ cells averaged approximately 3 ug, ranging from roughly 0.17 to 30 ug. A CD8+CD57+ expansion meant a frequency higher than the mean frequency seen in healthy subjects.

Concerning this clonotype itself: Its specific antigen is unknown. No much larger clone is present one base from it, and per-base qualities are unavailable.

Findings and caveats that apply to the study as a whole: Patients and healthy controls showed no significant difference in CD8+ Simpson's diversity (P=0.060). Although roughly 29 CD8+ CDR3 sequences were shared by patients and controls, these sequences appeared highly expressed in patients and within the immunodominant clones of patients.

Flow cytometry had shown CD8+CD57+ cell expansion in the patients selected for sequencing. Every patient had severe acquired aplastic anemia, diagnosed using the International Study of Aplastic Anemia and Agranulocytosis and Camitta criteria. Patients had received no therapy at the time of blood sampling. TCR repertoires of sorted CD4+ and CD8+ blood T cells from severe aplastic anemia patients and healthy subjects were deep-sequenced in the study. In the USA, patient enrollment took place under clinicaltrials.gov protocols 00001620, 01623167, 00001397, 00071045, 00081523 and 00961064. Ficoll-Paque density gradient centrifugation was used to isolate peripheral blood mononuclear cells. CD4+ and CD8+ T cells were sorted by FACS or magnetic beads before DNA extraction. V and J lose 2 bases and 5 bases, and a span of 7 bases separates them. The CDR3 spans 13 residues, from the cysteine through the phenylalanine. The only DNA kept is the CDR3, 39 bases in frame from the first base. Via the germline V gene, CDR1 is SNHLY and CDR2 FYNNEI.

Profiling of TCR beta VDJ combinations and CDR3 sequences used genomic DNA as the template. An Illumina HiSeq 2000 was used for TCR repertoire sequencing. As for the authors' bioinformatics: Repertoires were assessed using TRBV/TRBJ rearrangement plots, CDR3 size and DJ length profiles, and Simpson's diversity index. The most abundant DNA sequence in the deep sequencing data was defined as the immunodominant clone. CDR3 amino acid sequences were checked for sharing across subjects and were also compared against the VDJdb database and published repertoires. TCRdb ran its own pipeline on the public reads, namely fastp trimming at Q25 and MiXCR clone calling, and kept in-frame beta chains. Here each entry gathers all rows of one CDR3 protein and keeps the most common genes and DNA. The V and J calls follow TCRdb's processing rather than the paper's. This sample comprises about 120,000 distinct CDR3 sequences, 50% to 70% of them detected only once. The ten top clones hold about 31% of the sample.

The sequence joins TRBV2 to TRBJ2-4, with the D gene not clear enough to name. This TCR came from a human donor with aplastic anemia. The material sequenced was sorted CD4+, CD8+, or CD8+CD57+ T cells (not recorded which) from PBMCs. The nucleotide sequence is TGTGCCAGCAGTGAAAGCCAGCAAAACATTCAGTACTTC. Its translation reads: CASSESQQNIQYF.